A single T cell receptor beta chain is shown here with its context. This sample is part of a study of blood T cell repertoires in COVID-19. About the study: COVID-19 samples collected from the United States, Italy and Spain covered acute and convalescent phases. PBMCs, B-cell-depleted T cells, or T cells were the source of the cDNA or gDNA that made up the material.

The authors' processing: Estimated nucleated cell counts came from reference gene primer amplification. Profiled with immunoSEQ multiplex PCR; TCRdb holds only in-frame clones, not every one. That table is the source of V, J and clone size, and D and trimming were worked out from the DNA. The sample has 70,000 to 100,000 clones, nearly 90% seen once; the top ten hold 4.3%. Per germline, CDR1 SGDLS and CDR2 YYNGEE. The CDR3 covers 14 residues. The V and J ends lost 2 bases and 6 bases respectively, with 12 bases between them. Sequences were obtained from peripheral blood. This TCR was recovered from a woman older than 75 with active or convalescent COVID-19. V gene TRBV9 combines with J gene TRBJ2-1; no definite D call. In nucleotides, the CDR3 is TGTGCCAGCAGCGTTTGGTCTCCTAGCAATGAGCAGTTCTTC. Its protein product is CASSVWSPSNEQFF.